This T cell receptor (beta chain) was documented in a study of patients and donors after allogeneic stem cell transplantation. TCRdb re-derived calls from the RT-PCR reads in MiXCR, one entry per CDR3 protein. The table records over 30,000 distinct CDR3 sequences, roughly a third of them present only once. Trimming cost V 1 base and J 7 bases, with 7 bases left between them. This CDR3 has 12 amino acids. Germline V CDR1 and CDR2: SEHNR, FQNEAQ (reference sequence). The source is a human donor who was either an allogeneic HSCT recipient or a stem cell or donor lymphocyte infusion donor (not recorded which). It is not recorded whose cells these are; they may come from a transplant donor. Sequencing was done on a sample of blood, either unsorted or a sorted T cell fraction (not recorded which). V usage is TRBV7-9 and J usage is TRBJ1-2; D is possibly TRBD1 (5 bases). CDR3 amino acids: CASSLEGAGYTF. The CDR3 bases are TGTGCCAGCAGCTTAGAAGGGGCTGGCTACACCTTC.